The rows below give T cell receptor beta chains drawn from one sample of a study of T cells after yellow fever vaccination. TCRdb re-called the 5' RACE reads through MiXCR, storing one row per CDR3 protein. The sample lists more than 200,000 distinct CDR3 sequences, approximately 3.6% occurring once. The sample was PBMCs, taken 15 days after the yellow fever booster vaccination. These receptors were taken from a man between 18 and 29 years old who received the YFV17D yellow fever vaccine. The CDR3 runs from the conserved cysteine through the conserved F or W. A D gene is named only where the DNA matches it firmly. Clone size is shown for a subset of rows, as once, few, many or a class of expanded clone.

j_call clone_size v_call d_call cdr3_aa cdr3_nt
TRBJ1-1 many TRBV20-1 - CSAAPDRNTEAFF TGCAGTGCAGCCCCCGACAGGAACACTGAAGCTTTCTTT
TRBJ2-3 many TRBV7-9 TRBD2 CARAGATDTQYF TGTGCCAGAGCGGGGGCCACAGATACGCAGTATTTT
TRBJ1-6 few TRBV3-1 - CASSPTMGNSPLHF TGTGCCAGCAGCCCGACCATGGGGAATTCACCCCTCCACTTT
TRBJ1-5 few TRBV24-1 - CATSDPRGPYNQPQHF TGTGCCACCAGTGATCCCCGGGGGCCGTACAATCAGCCCCAGCATTTT
TRBJ2-7 many TRBV23-1 - CASSQSGSSYEQYF TGCGCCAGCAGTCAATCCGGGAGCTCCTACGAGCAGTACTTC
TRBJ2-3 many TRBV27 - CASSLTVETQYF TGTGCCAGCAGTTTGACTGTGGAGACGCAGTATTTT
TRBJ2-6 many TRBV6-5 - CASRRTVSGANVLTF TGTGCCAGCAGACGGACCGTCTCTGGGGCCAACGTCCTGACTTTC
TRBJ2-3 many TRBV5-1 - CASSSQGGTSTDTQYF TGCGCCAGCAGCTCACAAGGAGGCACTAGCACAGATACGCAGTATTTT
TRBJ2-3 many TRBV10-3 TRBD2 CAIGLAGDTDTQYF TGTGCCATTGGACTAGCGGGGGACACAGATACGCAGTATTTT
TRBJ2-1 many TRBV7-2 - CASSNGQQFF TGTGCCAGCAGCAACGGTCAGCAGTTCTTC
TRBJ1-5 few TRBV5-5 - CASSSKASNQPQHF TGTGCCAGCAGCTCCAAGGCTAGCAATCAGCCCCAGCATTTT
TRBJ2-3 many TRBV5-1 - CASSFTAFTTDTQYF TGCGCCAGCAGCTTCACGGCATTCACCACAGATACGCAGTATTTT
TRBJ2-1 many TRBV29-1 - CSVEVGSRRGEQFF TGCAGCGTTGAAGTCGGTAGTAGGAGGGGTGAGCAGTTCTTC
TRBJ2-3 many TRBV24-1 TRBD2 CATSDIKLAGADTQYF TGTGCCACCAGTGACATAAAACTAGCGGGGGCAGATACGCAGTATTTT
TRBJ2-4 many TRBV4-3 - CASSQGQQNIQYF TGCGCCAGCAGCCAAGGGCAGCAAAACATTCAGTACTTC
TRBJ2-1 many TRBV6-6 TRBD1 CASKSTGIDRRTYNEQFF TGTGCCAGCAAATCGACAGGGATTGACCGCCGCACTTACAATGAGCAGTTCTTC
TRBJ1-2 many TRBV4-2 TRBD1 CASSQPTGGGNYGYTF TGTGCCAGCAGCCAACCAACAGGGGGCGGCAACTATGGCTACACCTTC
TRBJ2-7 - TRBV18 - CASSPSRDYEQYF TGTGCCAGCTCGCCCTCCCGGGACTACGAGCAGTACTTC
TRBJ1-1 many TRBV19 - CASSPHMTTLNTEAFF TGTGCCAGTAGTCCCCACATGACGACACTGAACACTGAAGCTTTCTTT
TRBJ1-5 few TRBV6-2/TRBV6-3 TRBD1 CASSFPTHRGFQPQHF TGTGCCAGCAGTTTTCCCACTCACAGGGGTTTTCAGCCCCAGCATTTT
TRBJ1-2 many TRBV6-1 - CASSADSALGYGYTF TGTGCCAGCAGTGCAGACAGCGCCTTAGGCTATGGCTACACCTTC
TRBJ2-3 many TRBV11-2 - CASSLASHIQQYF TGTGCCAGCAGCTTAGCCTCCCACATCCAACAGTATTTT
TRBJ2-7 many TRBV4-3 - CASSQDPGGRYEQYF TGCGCCAGCAGCCAAGATCCTGGGGGGAGGTACGAGCAGTACTTC
TRBJ2-3 many TRBV12-3/TRBV12-4 TRBD2 CASSLPSGGTDTQYF TGTGCCAGCAGTTTACCTAGCGGGGGTACAGATACGCAGTATTTT
TRBJ2-5 few TRBV15 - CATSRASGPGETQYF TGTGCCACCAGCAGAGCCTCCGGACCAGGCGAGACCCAGTACTTC
TRBJ2-1 many TRBV6-2/TRBV6-3 TRBD1 CASGTDRGVFSYNEQFF TGTGCCAGCGGTACTGACAGGGGGGTCTTTTCCTACAATGAGCAGTTCTTC
TRBJ2-1 many TRBV2 TRBD2 CASSVGSGGAKQFF TGTGCCAGCAGTGTCGGTAGCGGGGGGGCAAAGCAGTTCTTC
TRBJ2-5 many TRBV5-1 TRBD2 CASSLASGGYQETQYF TGCGCCAGCAGCTTGGCTAGCGGGGGGTACCAAGAGACCCAGTACTTC
TRBJ2-1 many TRBV20-1 - CSAHRTGGWDEQFF TGCAGTGCGCACCGAACGGGGGGCTGGGATGAGCAGTTCTTC
TRBJ2-2 many TRBV20-1 - CSARSPLPGHTGELFF TGCAGTGCTAGGTCCCCCCTACCGGGCCATACCGGGGAGCTGTTTTTT